This entry lists 21 T cell receptor beta chains sequenced from one sample in a study of shared clonotypes between healthy human individuals. TCRdb keeps only in-frame clones here, not all; method: immunoSEQ multiplex PCR. The table includes some 240,000 clones, 50% to 75% detected once. The specimen was memory CD4+ T cells sorted from blood. Specified subset: CD45RA-negative fraction. All receptors derive from a man aged 25 to 45 in good health.

The chain has TRBV7-2 and TRBJ2-2, with D perhaps matching TRBD2 (5 bases). Germline V lookup: CDR1 SGHTA, CDR2 FQGNSA. The V gene lost 1 base and the J gene lost 3 bases, with 9 bases spanning the gap. The CDR3 has 15 residues. In DNA, the CDR3 is TGTGCCAGCAGCTTAGGGACTCTTGACACCGGGGAGCTGTTTTTT. Residues: CASSLGTLDTGELFF.

The V gene is TRBV6-1, the J gene TRBJ2-3, with D possibly TRBD2 on 5 matching bases. V was clipped by 3 bases and J by 6 bases, with 13 bases between them. Germline V CDR1 and CDR2: MNHNS, SASEGT. The CDR3 covers 14 residues. CDR3 protein: CASSDSEARDTQYF. The CDR3 DNA reads as TGTGCCAGCAGTGATTCGGAGGCTCGGGATACGCAGTATTTT.

The chain is built from TRBV18 and TRBJ2-1; TRBD1 agrees at 8 bases. The germline V gene has CDR1 KGHSH and CDR2 LQKENI. This CDR3 contains 17 residues. V shed 0 bases and J 2 bases; nucleotides not matched to a gene: 6. The CDR3 nucleotides are TGTGCCAGCTCACCACCCAGCAGGGGGCAGCCCTACAATGAGCAGTTCTTC. It yields the protein CASSPPSRGQPYNEQFF.

The chain joins TRBV29-1 to TRBJ2-7, with TRBD2 matching over 10 bases. Germline lookup yields CDR1 SQVTM and CDR2 ANQGSEA. J gave up 3 bases and V 4 bases, and 6 bases lay outside the gene matches. The CDR3 runs to 14 residues. This chain's CDR3 is CSVVVPSGSYEQYF. CDR3 nucleotide sequence: TGCAGCGTTGTGGTACCTAGCGGGAGCTACGAGCAGTACTTC.

This clone came up a few times. DNA of the CDR3: TGTGCCAGCAGCATTAGCGGGAGAGAGACTGAGCAGTTCTTC. Translation: CASSISGRETEQFF. The gene calls are TRBV5-5 and TRBJ2-1; 9 bases fit TRBD2. Germline CDR1 is SGHKS and CDR2 is YYEKEE (reference sequence). The CDR3 has 14 residues. Losses at the gene ends were 4 bases for V and 9 bases for J; bases not matched to a gene: 8.

The gene calls are TRBV29-1 and TRBJ1-4; D unclear. The CDR3 spans 13 residues. Germline V gene lookup returns CDR1 SQVTM and CDR2 ANQGSEA. V gave up 7 bases and J gave up 3 bases, with 12 bases separating them. The CDR3 loop reads CSALTDPNEKLFF. In DNA, the CDR3 is TGCAGCGCCTTGACGGACCCTAATGAAAAACTGTTTTTT.

In its sample, this clone was seen a few times. The chain uses TRBV29-1 and TRBJ2-7; D not resolved. CDR1 is SQVTM, CDR2 ANQGSEA, per germline. V was pared by 8 bases and J by 1 base, with 9 bases between. The length of the CDR3 is 11 residues. CDR3 sequence reads: CSCGKSYEQYF. CDR3 DNA sequence: TGCAGCTGTGGGAAGTCCTACGAGCAGTACTTC.

The gene calls are TRBV27 and TRBJ2-3, with D possibly matching TRBD1 (5 bases). This CDR3 contains 13 residues. V gave up 6 bases and J gave up 6 bases, with 13 bases separating them. CDR1 is MNHEY and CDR2 is SMNVEV in the germline V gene (reference sequence). The CDR3 DNA is TGTGCCAGCAGGCCATGGGGCTTTGATACGCAGTATTTT. This encodes CASRPWGFDTQYF.

This chain uses TRBV7-2 with TRBJ1-3; maybe TRBD1 (5 bases). This CDR3 is built from 15 residues. The V and J ends lost 1 base and 1 base respectively, with 8 bases between them. Germline V gene lookup returns CDR1 SGHTA and CDR2 FQGNSA. The CDR3 loop reads CASSLGGSSGNTIYF. The CDR3 DNA follows: TGTGCCAGCAGCTTAGGGGGGTCGTCTGGAAACACCATATATTTT.

This rearrangement joins TRBV9 to TRBJ2-1; no clear D. CDR3 length equals 13 residues. In germline, CDR1 is SGDLS, CDR2 YYNGEE. V was trimmed by 1 base and J by 6 bases, leaving 8 bases between them. The CDR3 nucleotides are TGTGCCAGCAGCGTAAAGGAGACCAATGAGCAGTTCTTC. Amino acids: CASSVKETNEQFF.

V is TRBV7-3 and J is TRBJ1-1, with TRBD1 identical over 9 bases. The trim removed 5 bases at V and 6 bases at J, leaving 4 bases unmatched. The CDR3 spans 13 residues. CDR1 is SGHTA, CDR2 FQGTGA, per germline. CDR3 nucleotide sequence: TGTGCCAGCAGCCGGGACAGGGCTTCTGAAGCTTTCTTT. Protein product: CASSRDRASEAFF.

The chain employs TRBV7-2 and TRBJ2-7; no reliable D call. The germline V and J ends were trimmed by 3 bases and 3 bases, with 6 bases remaining between them. The germline CDR1 and CDR2 sequences are SGHTA and FQGNSA. This CDR3 is built from 12 residues. The CDR3 nucleotides are TGTGCCAGCAGCTTTGCCAGCTACGAGCAGTACTTC. Translated: CASSFASYEQYF.

By proportion, this clone is medium-sized. This sequence joins TRBV7-2 and TRBJ1-5, with D possibly being TRBD1 (5 bases). The germline gives CDR1 SGHTA, CDR2 FQGNSA. Trimming removed 1 base at V and 5 bases at J, with 12 bases between. This CDR3 spans 15 amino acids. The chain's CDR3 is CASSLERGLHQPQHF. DNA for the CDR3: TGTGCCAGCAGCTTAGAACGGGGCCTACATCAGCCCCAGCATTTT.

The rearrangement links TRBV7-6 to TRBJ2-3; D unclear. V was shortened by 6 bases and J by 6 bases, with 13 bases between the two germline ends. Germline CDR1 reads SGHVS; CDR2 reads FNYEAQ. The CDR3 loop spans 13 amino acids. The CDR3 coding sequence is TGTGCCAGCAGTCTCCTGTTGTCGGATACGCAGTATTTT. It translates to CASSLLLSDTQYF. The full variable domain, its missing parts supplied by reference TRBV7-6 and TRBJ2-3, is GAGVSQSPRYKVTKRGQDVALRCDPISGHVSLYWYRQALGQGPEFLTYFNYEAQQDKSGLPNDRFSAERPEGSISTLTIQRTEQRDSAMYRCASSLLLSDTQYFGPGTRLTVL.

Comments on this clone: A read error likely explains this, since a far larger clone differs by one base. This sequence joins TRBV5-6 and TRBJ2-5; D unresolved. Germline CDR1 SGHDT, CDR2 YYEEEE. CDR3 length: 14 residues. The CDR3 is CARSLDGREETQYF. CDR3 DNA: TGTGCCCGCAGCTTGGATGGACGGGAAGAGACCCAGTACTTC.

This chain uses TRBV29-1 with TRBJ2-5; a possible D gene is TRBD1 (6 bases). V gave up 1 base and J gave up 5 bases, with 11 bases separating them. The CDR3 has 13 amino acids. Germline CDR1 is SQVTM and CDR2 is ANQGSEA. CDR3 sequence reads: CSVEGGQGETQYF. DNA for the CDR3: TGCAGCGTTGAAGGAGGGCAGGGGGAGACCCAGTACTTC.

V gene TRBV11-2 combines with J gene TRBJ2-3; possible D gene TRBD2, 6 bases. The CDR3 has 15 amino acids. Trimming removed 1 base from V and 5 bases from J, with 13 bases in between. From germline, CDR1 is SGHAT and CDR2 FQNNGV. The CDR3 here is CASSLGVAVLDTQYF. The CDR3 DNA follows: TGTGCCAGCAGCTTAGGGGTAGCGGTACTAGATACGCAGTATTTT.

The chain is built from TRBV2 and TRBJ2-2, with D unclear. From germline, CDR1 is SNHLY and CDR2 FYNNEI. The length of the CDR3 is 13 residues. V was cut by 7 bases and J by 0 bases, with 6 bases left in between. CDR3 coding DNA: TGTGCCAGCATCCCCGCGAACACCGGGGAGCTGTTTTTT. It translates to CASIPANTGELFF.

The chain links TRBV5-1 to TRBJ1-2; TRBD1 matches at 9 bases. Germline V gives CDR1 SGHRS, CDR2 YFSETQ. The CDR3 totals 15 residues. J was trimmed by 6 bases and V by 0 bases; bases with no gene match: 6. The CDR3 loop is CASSLGGQGVNGYTF. For the CDR3, the DNA is TGCGCCAGCAGCTTGGGGGGACAGGGTGTTAATGGCTACACCTTC.

The chain couples TRBV19 to TRBJ1-5; D may be TRBD1 (6 bases). In germline, CDR1 is LNHDA, CDR2 SQIVND (reference sequence). This CDR3 has 19 amino acids. Trimming left V 4 bases short and J 1 base short, with 23 bases between. The CDR3 loop reads CASSTVIGGAAQSNQPQHF. In nucleotides, the CDR3 is TGTGCCAGTAGTACTGTCATTGGGGGGGCGGCCCAAAGCAATCAGCCCCAGCATTTT.

The chain uses TRBV5-6 and TRBJ2-7, with 7 bases matching TRBD1. Trimming cost V 0 bases and J 3 bases; bases outside gene matches: 3. The CDR3 length is 14 residues. From germline, CDR1 is SGHDT and CDR2 YYEEEE. The CDR3 is CASSLARTGYEQYF. The CDR3 coding sequence is TGTGCCAGCAGCTTGGCCAGGACAGGCTACGAGCAGTACTTC.